This T cell receptor (beta chain) was recorded in a study of T-cell memory formation after mild COVID-19. As for the study in general: The study found TCR clusters largely donor specific. Study conclusions and caveats: Clones contracting day 15 to 85 were balanced CD4/CD8; later expanders leaned CD4+. Memory cells collected pre-infection included some clones that later responded, suggesting cross-reactive memory joined.

Libraries for TCRalpha and TCRbeta carried sample barcodes and unique molecular identifiers via 5'RACE. Each CDR3 protein is one row after TCRdb ran MiXCR on the 5' RACE reads. The table shows a few hundred thousand distinct CDR3 sequences, with nearly 25% occurring only once. As to this clonotype: Its cognate antigen is unknown.

This CDR3 is 17 amino acids long. V lost 4 bases to trimming and J lost 0 bases; unmatched junction nucleotides: 9. Germline-derived CDR1 and CDR2 are SGHTA and FQGTGA. The J gene is TRBJ2-1, the V gene TRBV7-3; 7 bases are shared with TRBD2. The sequence derives from an adult woman who had mild COVID-19 (a few samples of this study predate the infection). Cell type and time point are not known. The sample was PBMCs or a T cell subset sorted from them (not recorded which). The CDR3 sequence: CASSSRLALFSYNEQFF. DNA for the CDR3: TGTGCCAGCAGCTCACGACTAGCCTTGTTCTCCTACAATGAGCAGTTCTTC.